A single sample is the source of the 3 T cell receptor beta chains below, sequenced in a study of PD-L1 blockade in urothelial cancer. Regarding time point: peripheral blood 6 weeks after treatment start. Assay: immunoSEQ multiplex PCR; the TCRdb copy retains only in-frame clones and omits some. This table has roughly 120,000 clones, approximately 90% appearing once. Sequences were derived from PBMCs, sampled around atezolizumab (anti-PD-L1) treatment. The receptors were sampled from a man in his sixties with urothelial cancer.

The chain employs TRBV2 and TRBJ2-7; a possible D gene is TRBD1 (6 bases). The length of the CDR3 is 14 residues. Germline V gene data show CDR1 as SNHLY and CDR2 as FYNNEI. V was clipped by 0 bases and J by 3 bases, with 9 bases between them. CDR3 protein: CASSEAVQGYEQYF. Here the CDR3 DNA reads TGTGCCAGCAGTGAAGCGGTACAGGGCTACGAGCAGTACTTC.

The chain carries TRBV6-5 and TRBJ2-5, with D possibly TRBD2 on 7 matching bases. The V gene lost 5 bases and the J gene lost 3 bases, with 16 bases spanning the gap. CDR1 is MNHEY, CDR2 SVGAGI, per germline. The CDR3 totals 15 residues. The CDR3 DNA sequence: TGTGCCAGCAGTCCCAGGGGAGGGGTGGAAGAGACCCAGTACTTC. Encoded protein: CASSPRGGVEETQYF.

V gene TRBV7-2 combines with J gene TRBJ2-7; TRBD2 matches at 8 bases. Trimming took 1 base from V and 2 from J; bases not matched to a gene: 7. Germline V lookup: CDR1 SGHTA, CDR2 FQGNSA. This CDR3 region has 16 residues. This CDR3 is CASSLGLARPPYEQYF. Here the CDR3 DNA reads TGTGCCAGCAGCTTAGGACTAGCGAGACCTCCCTACGAGCAGTACTTC.